This T cell receptor beta chain appears in the sequencing data of a study of OX40 agonist ivuxolimab in advanced cancers. On the study more broadly: The dose-escalation group included hepatocellular carcinoma, melanoma, renal cell carcinoma and head and neck cancer. The mean age was roughly 60 years, ranging from about 20 to 79, with approximately 85% of participants male. In three patients, partial responses were observed, one with hepatocellular carcinoma and two with cutaneous melanoma.

The data were produced by immunoSEQ multiplex PCR, yet TCRdb's version contains in-frame clones alone and is incomplete. The sample contains roughly 58,000 clones, approximately 90% of which appear only once. There are a few counts of this clone. V was clipped by 6 bases and J by 6 bases; unmatched bases: 13. The CDR3 has 14 residues. CDR1 is SQVTM and CDR2 is ANQGSEA in the germline V gene. The chain carries TRBV29-1 and TRBJ1-1, with 7 bases fitting TRBD1. Sequences were derived from CD4+ or CD8+ T cells sorted from blood, sampled in a trial of the OX40 agonist ivuxolimab. The source of this sequence is an adult with an advanced solid tumor such as melanoma, head and neck, liver or kidney cancer. The CDR3 sequence is CSVPGDSANAEAFF. CDR3 bases: TGCAGCGTCCCTGGGGACAGTGCTAATGCTGAAGCTTTCTTT.